This T cell receptor beta chain was obtained from a study of patients and donors after allogeneic stem cell transplantation. TCRdb re-called the RT-PCR reads through MiXCR, storing one row per CDR3 protein. The sample shows more than 850,000 distinct CDR3 sequences, under 20% of them seen only once. The CDR3 loop spans 14 amino acids. Germline CDR1 MNHNS, CDR2 SASEGT. Trimming stripped 7 bases from V and 2 bases from J, with 12 bases between. There are a few counts of this clonotype. This TCR derives from a human donor who was either an allogeneic HSCT recipient or a stem cell or donor lymphocyte infusion donor (not recorded which). It is not recorded whose cells these are; they may come from a transplant donor. The sequenced sample was blood, either unsorted or a sorted T cell fraction (not recorded which). The rearrangement links TRBV6-1 to TRBJ1-5; D is possibly TRBD1 (5 bases). The CDR3 here is CASNSAQGNQPQHF. The DNA for the CDR3 is TGTGCCAGCAATTCCGCACAGGGCAATCAGCCCCAGCATTTT.